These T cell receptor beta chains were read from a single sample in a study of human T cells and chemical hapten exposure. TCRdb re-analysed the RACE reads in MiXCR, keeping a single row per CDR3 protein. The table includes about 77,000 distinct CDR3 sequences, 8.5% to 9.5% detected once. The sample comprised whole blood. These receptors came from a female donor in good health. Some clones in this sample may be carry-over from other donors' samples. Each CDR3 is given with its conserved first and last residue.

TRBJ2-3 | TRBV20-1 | CSARPTRTSGGADTQYF
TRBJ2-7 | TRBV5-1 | CASSLEGRTYEQYF
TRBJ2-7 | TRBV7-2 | CASSSRYRDYEQYF
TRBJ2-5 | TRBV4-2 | CASSPDRGLEETQYF
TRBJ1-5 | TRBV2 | CASSEQGTPQHF
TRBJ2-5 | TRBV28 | CASSLLPAGVRETQYF
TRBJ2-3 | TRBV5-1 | CASSSGQSSTDTQYF
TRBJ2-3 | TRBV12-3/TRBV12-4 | CASSYGTSGGTQYF
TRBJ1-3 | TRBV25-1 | CASSGLRAGTGNTIYF
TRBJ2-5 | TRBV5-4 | CASSSVPTQGETQYF
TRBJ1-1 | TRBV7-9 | CASSSLLGAEKEAFF
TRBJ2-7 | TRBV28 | CASRFDYEQYF
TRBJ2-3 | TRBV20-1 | CSASESGDAADTQYF
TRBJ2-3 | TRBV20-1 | CSASPLLIGTDTQYF
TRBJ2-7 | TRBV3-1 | CASSHRAGEQYF
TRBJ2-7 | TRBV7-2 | CASSPIGPGTEGDEQYF
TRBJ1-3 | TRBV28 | CASRPSLTGRRRGNTIYF
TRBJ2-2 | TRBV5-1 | CASSIQNTGELFF
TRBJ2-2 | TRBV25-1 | CASHGQLNTGELFF
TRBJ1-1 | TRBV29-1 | CSVSDTEAFF
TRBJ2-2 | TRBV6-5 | CASNVAGANTGELFF
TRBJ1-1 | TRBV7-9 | CASSPQGPEAFF
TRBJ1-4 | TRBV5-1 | CASSSHPANEKLFF
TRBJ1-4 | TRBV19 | CASSGTQGTNEKLFF
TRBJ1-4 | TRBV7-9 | CASSFPDDRKLFF
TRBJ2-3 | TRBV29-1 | CSVEGGAGTDTQYF
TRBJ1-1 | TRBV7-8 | CASSLDFGSNEAFF
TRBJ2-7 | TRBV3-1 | CASSQEPQYYEQYF
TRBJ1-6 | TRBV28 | CASREWVGRHNSPLHF
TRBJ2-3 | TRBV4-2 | CASSEGHTDTQYF
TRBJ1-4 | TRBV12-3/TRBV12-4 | CASSTRTGNTNEKLFF
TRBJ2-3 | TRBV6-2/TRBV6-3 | CASSYLPDTQYF
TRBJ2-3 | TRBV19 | CASSIGGSRGTDTQYF
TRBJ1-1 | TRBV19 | CASSIGGRGTEAFF
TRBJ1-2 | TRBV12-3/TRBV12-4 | CASSFSRFYGYTF
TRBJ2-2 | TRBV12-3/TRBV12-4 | CASSLWDREGAGELFF
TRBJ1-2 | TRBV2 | CASSEQAGVYGYTF
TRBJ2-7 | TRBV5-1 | CASSLTESYEQYF
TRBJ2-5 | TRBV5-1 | CASSLTQTSEETQYF
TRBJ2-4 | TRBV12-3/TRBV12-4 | CASSSQARQGAPRDKNIQYF
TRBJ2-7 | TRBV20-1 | CSARRGRDYEQYF
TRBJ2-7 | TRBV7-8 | CASSSNVPYEQYF
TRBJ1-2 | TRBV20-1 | CSARETQLRGSYGYTF
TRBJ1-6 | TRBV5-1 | CASSRDQPSYNSPLHF
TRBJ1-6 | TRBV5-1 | CASSLATPDNSPLHF
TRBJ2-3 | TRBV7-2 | CASSTLSTDTQYF
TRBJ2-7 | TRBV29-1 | CSVAGRPSYEQYF
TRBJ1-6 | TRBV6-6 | CASSQGTGDNSPLHF
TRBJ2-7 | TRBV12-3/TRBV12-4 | CASSFSYSRGVYEQYF
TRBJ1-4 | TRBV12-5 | CASGFGGVRKKLFF